These T cell receptor beta chains were read from a single sample in a study of PD-1 blockade in classical Hodgkin lymphoma. Sequencing used immunoSEQ multiplex PCR; TCRdb keeps in-frame clones, though not all of them. Of about 11,000 clones in the sample, around 72% were seen once. Specimen: peripheral blood mononuclear cells (PBMCs), collected at baseline. These TCRs come from a human donor with classical Hodgkin lymphoma. Each CDR3 is given without its conserved first and last residue. Fields, in order: CDR3 protein, D gene, J gene, V gene, CDR3 length, clone size. A D gene is named only where the DNA matches it firmly. Only part of the rows carry a size: once, few, many, or a class if the clone is expanded.

CDR3aa: ASTRNRGRAGELF
d_gene: -
j_gene: TRBJ2-2
v_gene: TRBV27
len: 13
abundance: -

CDR3aa: ASSLVGQVLSEAF
d_gene: TRBD1
j_gene: TRBJ1-1
v_gene: TRBV11-3
len: 13
abundance: -

CDR3aa: ASSLPLATGELF
d_gene: -
j_gene: TRBJ2-2
v_gene: TRBV28
len: 12
abundance: few

CDR3aa: ASSFSGQGAYEQY
d_gene: TRBD1
j_gene: TRBJ2-7
v_gene: TRBV11-2
len: 13
abundance: -

CDR3aa: ASGQGGGDTEAF
d_gene: TRBD1
j_gene: TRBJ1-1
v_gene: TRBV7-9
len: 12
abundance: -

CDR3aa: ASSKVPFTGELF
d_gene: -
j_gene: TRBJ2-2
v_gene: TRBV5-5
len: 12
abundance: -

CDR3aa: ASSHIAGGRAVGQY
d_gene: TRBD2
j_gene: TRBJ2-5
v_gene: TRBV7-2
len: 14
abundance: -

CDR3aa: ASSPGTSYFRTDTQY
d_gene: TRBD2
j_gene: TRBJ2-3
v_gene: TRBV4-1
len: 15
abundance: -

CDR3aa: ASSPHTGPQH
d_gene: -
j_gene: TRBJ1-5
v_gene: TRBV7-2
len: 10
abundance: -

CDR3aa: ASSQDGWRGVQETQY
d_gene: TRBD2
j_gene: TRBJ2-5
v_gene: TRBV4-2
len: 15
abundance: -

CDR3aa: ATSRRDRGADTQY
d_gene: TRBD1
j_gene: TRBJ2-3
v_gene: TRBV15
len: 13
abundance: -

CDR3aa: ASSPNYSNQPQH
d_gene: -
j_gene: TRBJ1-5
v_gene: TRBV5-6
len: 12
abundance: -

CDR3aa: ASSTGLAGAQY
d_gene: TRBD2
j_gene: TRBJ2-5
v_gene: TRBV6-5
len: 11
abundance: few

CDR3aa: ASSVGGSTDTQY
d_gene: -
j_gene: TRBJ2-3
v_gene: TRBV7-3
len: 12
abundance: once

CDR3aa: ASSIAWRRANYGYT
d_gene: -
j_gene: TRBJ1-2
v_gene: TRBV19
len: 14
abundance: medium-sized

CDR3aa: ASSQKGLGTDEQF
d_gene: -
j_gene: TRBJ2-1
v_gene: TRBV11-3
len: 13
abundance: -

CDR3aa: ASSLPQGAGYGYT
d_gene: TRBD1
j_gene: TRBJ1-2
v_gene: TRBV11-2
len: 13
abundance: few

CDR3aa: ASSRDRGGYNEQF
d_gene: TRBD1
j_gene: TRBJ2-1
v_gene: TRBV5-8
len: 13
abundance: few

CDR3aa: ASSYGETQY
d_gene: -
j_gene: TRBJ2-5
v_gene: TRBV5-1
len: 9
abundance: medium-sized

CDR3aa: ASSQEGHFLSYEQY
d_gene: -
j_gene: TRBJ2-7
v_gene: TRBV4-2
len: 14
abundance: -

CDR3aa: ASSSSLNQPQH
d_gene: -
j_gene: TRBJ1-5
v_gene: TRBV7-8
len: 11
abundance: -

CDR3aa: ASSPTSGVTGGELF
d_gene: TRBD2
j_gene: TRBJ2-2
v_gene: TRBV5-1
len: 14
abundance: medium-sized

CDR3aa: ASSKRQGDYGYT
d_gene: TRBD1
j_gene: TRBJ1-2
v_gene: TRBV19
len: 12
abundance: -

CDR3aa: ASGTIYGYT
d_gene: -
j_gene: TRBJ1-2
v_gene: TRBV6-1
len: 9
abundance: -

CDR3aa: ASTTEDGIGELF
d_gene: -
j_gene: TRBJ2-2
v_gene: TRBV5-1
len: 12
abundance: -

CDR3aa: ASSDTGSLNYGYT
d_gene: -
j_gene: TRBJ1-2
v_gene: TRBV5-6
len: 13
abundance: once

CDR3aa: ASGPGGITEAF
d_gene: -
j_gene: TRBJ1-1
v_gene: TRBV11-2
len: 11
abundance: -